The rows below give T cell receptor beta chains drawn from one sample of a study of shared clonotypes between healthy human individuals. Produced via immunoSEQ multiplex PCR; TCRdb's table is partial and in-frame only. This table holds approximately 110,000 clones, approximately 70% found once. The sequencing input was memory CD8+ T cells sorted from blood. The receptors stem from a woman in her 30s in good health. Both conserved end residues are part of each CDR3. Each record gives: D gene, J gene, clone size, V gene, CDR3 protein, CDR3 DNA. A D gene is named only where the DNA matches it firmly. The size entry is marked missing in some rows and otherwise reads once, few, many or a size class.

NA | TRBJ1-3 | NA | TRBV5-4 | CASSWGVSGNTIYF | TGTGCCAGCAGCTGGGGGGTCTCTGGAAACACCATATATTTT
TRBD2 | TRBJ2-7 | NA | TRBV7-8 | CASSWGLGFWDYYEQYF | TGTGCCAGCAGCTGGGGACTAGGTTTCTGGGACTACTACGAGCAGTACTTC
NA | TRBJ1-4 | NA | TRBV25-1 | CASSGAATNEKLFF | TGTGCCAGCAGCGGGGCTGCAACTAATGAAAAACTGTTTTTT
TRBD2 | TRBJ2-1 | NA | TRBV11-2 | CASSNQREPYNEQFF | TGTGCCAGCAGCAATCAGCGGGAGCCCTACAATGAGCAGTTCTTC
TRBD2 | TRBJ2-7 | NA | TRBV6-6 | CASRLWTSGTSYEQYF | TGTGCCAGCAGACTTTGGACTAGCGGGACTTCCTACGAGCAGTACTTC
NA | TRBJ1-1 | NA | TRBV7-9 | CASSGALTLTGNTEAFF | TGTGCCAGCAGCGGTGCCCTAACACTTACAGGGAACACTGAAGCTTTCTTT
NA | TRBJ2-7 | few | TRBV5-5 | CASSFLYEQYF | TGTGCCAGCAGCTTTCTCTACGAGCAGTACTTC
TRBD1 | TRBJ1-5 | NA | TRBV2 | CASGVTGVSNQPQHF | TGTGCCAGCGGGGTAACAGGGGTAAGCAATCAGCCCCAGCATTTT
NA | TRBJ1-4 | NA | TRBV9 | CASSVGGTNEKLFF | TGTGCCAGCAGCGTAGGGGGAACTAATGAAAAACTGTTTTTT
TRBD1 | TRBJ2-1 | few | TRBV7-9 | CASSPRQGPTNEQFF | TGTGCCAGCAGCCCGAGACAGGGTCCGACCAATGAGCAGTTCTTC
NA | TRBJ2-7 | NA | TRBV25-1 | CASSQASGSYEQYF | TGTGCCAGCAGTCAAGCCAGCGGGTCCTACGAGCAGTACTTC
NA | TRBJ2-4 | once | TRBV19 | CASSIVAEGPQNIQYF | TGTGCCAGTAGTATAGTAGCGGAGGGACCTCAAAACATTCAGTACTTC
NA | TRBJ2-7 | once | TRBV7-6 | CASSWFITGQPYEQYF | TGTGCCAGCAGCTGGTTTATAACAGGACAGCCCTACGAGCAGTACTTC
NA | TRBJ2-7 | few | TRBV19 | CASIGGVSEQYF | TGTGCCAGTATCGGGGGAGTATCCGAGCAGTACTTC
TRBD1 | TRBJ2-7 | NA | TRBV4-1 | CASSQRTGAVSEQYF | TGCGCCAGCAGCCAAAGGACAGGGGCGGTGAGCGAGCAGTACTTC
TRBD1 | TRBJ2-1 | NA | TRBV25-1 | CASSEDLRDRTNEQFF | TGTGCCAGCAGTGAAGATCTCCGGGACAGAACCAATGAGCAGTTCTTC
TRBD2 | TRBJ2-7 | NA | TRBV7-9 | CASSREVGNEQYF | TGTGCCAGCAGCCGGGAGGTAGGGAACGAGCAGTACTTC
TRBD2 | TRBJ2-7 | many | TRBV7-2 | CASSINSGGAYEQYF | TGTGCCAGCAGCATTAATAGCGGGGGAGCCTACGAGCAGTACTTC
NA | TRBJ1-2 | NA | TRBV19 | CASSIPGFRANYRANYGYTF | TGTGCCAGTAGTATCCCGGGGTTCCGGGCAAACTATCGAGCTAACTATGGCTACACCTTC
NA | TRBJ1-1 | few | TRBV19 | CASSILSGPGTEAFF | TGTGCCAGTAGTATTTTGTCGGGGCCGGGAACTGAAGCTTTCTTT
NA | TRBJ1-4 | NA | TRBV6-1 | CASSPGPATNEKLFF | TGTGCCAGCAGTCCCGGGCCGGCAACTAATGAAAAACTGTTTTTT
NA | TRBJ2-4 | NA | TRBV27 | CASSLARRDIQYF | TGTGCCAGCAGTTTAGCTCGACGGGACATTCAGTACTTC
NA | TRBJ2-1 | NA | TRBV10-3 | CAISEVRGSEQFF | TGTGCCATCAGTGAAGTGAGGGGGAGTGAGCAGTTCTTC
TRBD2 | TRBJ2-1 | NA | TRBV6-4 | CASSEDPSGHNEQFF | TGTGCCAGCAGCGAGGATCCTAGCGGGCACAATGAGCAGTTCTTC
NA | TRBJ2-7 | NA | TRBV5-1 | CASSFGTLYEQYF | TGCGCCAGCAGCTTTGGTACCCTTTACGAGCAGTACTTC
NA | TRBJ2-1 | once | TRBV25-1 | CASSAFGTYNEQFF | TGTGCCAGCAGTGCCTTCGGGACTTACAATGAGCAGTTCTTC
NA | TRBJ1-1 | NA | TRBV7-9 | CASSLVSTNTEAFF | TGTGCCAGCAGCTTAGTGTCTACGAACACTGAAGCTTTCTTT
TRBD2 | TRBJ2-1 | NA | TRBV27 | CASSFEPSGNDEQFF | TGTGCCAGCAGTTTTGAGCCTAGCGGGAACGATGAGCAGTTCTTC
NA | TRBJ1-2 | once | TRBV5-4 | CASSLWPGTQYGYTF | TGTGCCAGCAGCTTGTGGCCCGGAACCCAGTATGGCTACACCTTC
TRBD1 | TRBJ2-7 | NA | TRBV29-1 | CSVVGWGQSYEQYF | TGCAGCGTTGTGGGATGGGGACAGTCCTACGAGCAGTACTTC